Included here is one T cell receptor beta chain sequence, with context. These data come from a study of technical replicates of blood from several donors. CDR1 is LNHDA, CDR2 SQIVND, per germline (reference sequence). Trimming removed 3 bases from V and 9 bases from J; junction bases left unmatched: 26. CDR3 length equals 20 residues. Here immunoSEQ multiplex PCR was the method, and the copy in TCRdb shows in-frame clones only, minus some. Altogether under 110,000 clones are present, 96% being singletons, with the ten largest covering approximately 0.21%. The TCR was taken from a human donor in good health. The V call is TRBV19, the J call TRBJ2-1; 7 nucleotides align to TRBD2. The sequenced sample was T cells isolated from PBMCs. CDR3 nucleotide sequence: TGTGCCAGTAGTATTCCCATAGGGCTAGCGGCCTCGAACAGATTTGGTGAGCAGTTCTTC. It is translated as CASSIPIGLAASNRFGEQFF.